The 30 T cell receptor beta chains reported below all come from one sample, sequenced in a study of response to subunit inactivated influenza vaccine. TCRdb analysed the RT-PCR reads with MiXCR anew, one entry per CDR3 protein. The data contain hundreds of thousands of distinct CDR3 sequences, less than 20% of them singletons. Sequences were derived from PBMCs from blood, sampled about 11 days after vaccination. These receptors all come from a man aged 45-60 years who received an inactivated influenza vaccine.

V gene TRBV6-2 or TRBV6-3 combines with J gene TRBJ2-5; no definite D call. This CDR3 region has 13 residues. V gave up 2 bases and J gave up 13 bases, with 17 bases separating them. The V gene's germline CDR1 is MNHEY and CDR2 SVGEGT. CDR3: CASSYPRTPLRYF. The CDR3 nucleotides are TGTGCCAGCAGTTACCCCAGGACCCCCCTGCGGTACTTC.

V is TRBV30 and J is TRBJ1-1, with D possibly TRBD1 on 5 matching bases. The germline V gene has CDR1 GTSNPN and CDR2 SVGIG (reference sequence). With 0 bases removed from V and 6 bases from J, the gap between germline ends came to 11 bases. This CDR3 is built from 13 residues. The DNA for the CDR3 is TGTGCCTGGAGTGTAGGGGCAGTCGCTGAAGCTTTCTTT. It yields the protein CAWSVGAVAEAFF.

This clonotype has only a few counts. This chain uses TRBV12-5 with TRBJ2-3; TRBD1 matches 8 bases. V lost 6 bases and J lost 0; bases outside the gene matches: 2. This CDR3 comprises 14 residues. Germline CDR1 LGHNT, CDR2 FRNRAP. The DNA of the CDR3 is TGTGCTAGTGGCCGGGACAGGAGCACAGATACGCAGTATTTT. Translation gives CASGRDRSTDTQYF.

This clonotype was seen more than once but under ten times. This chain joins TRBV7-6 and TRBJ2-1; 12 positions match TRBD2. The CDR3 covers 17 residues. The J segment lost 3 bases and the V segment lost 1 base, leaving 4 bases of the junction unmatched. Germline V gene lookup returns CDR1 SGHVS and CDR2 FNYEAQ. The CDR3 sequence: CASSLVTSGGHYNEQFF. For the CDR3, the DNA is TGTGCCAGCAGCTTAGTAACTAGCGGGGGGCACTACAATGAGCAGTTCTTC.

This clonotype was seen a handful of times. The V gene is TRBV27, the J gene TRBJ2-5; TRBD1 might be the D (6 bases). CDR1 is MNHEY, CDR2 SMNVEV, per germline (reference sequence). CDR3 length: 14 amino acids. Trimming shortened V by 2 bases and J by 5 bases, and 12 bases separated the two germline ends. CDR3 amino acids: CASSLIFRGETQYF. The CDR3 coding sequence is TGTGCCAGCAGTTTAATATTTAGGGGGGAGACCCAGTACTTC.

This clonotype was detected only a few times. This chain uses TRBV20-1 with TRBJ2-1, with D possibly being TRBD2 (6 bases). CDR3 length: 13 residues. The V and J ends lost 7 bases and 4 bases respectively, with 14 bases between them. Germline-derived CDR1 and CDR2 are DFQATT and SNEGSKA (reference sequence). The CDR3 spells CSVRSGFYNEQFF. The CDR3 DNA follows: TGCAGTGTTCGTAGCGGATTTTACAATGAGCAGTTCTTC.

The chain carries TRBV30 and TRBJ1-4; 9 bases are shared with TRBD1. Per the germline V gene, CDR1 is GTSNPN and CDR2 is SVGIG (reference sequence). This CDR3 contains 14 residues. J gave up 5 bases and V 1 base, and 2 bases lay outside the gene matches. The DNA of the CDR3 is TGTGCCTGGAGTGCGGGGACAGGGAATGAAAAACTGTTTTTT. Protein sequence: CAWSAGTGNEKLFF.

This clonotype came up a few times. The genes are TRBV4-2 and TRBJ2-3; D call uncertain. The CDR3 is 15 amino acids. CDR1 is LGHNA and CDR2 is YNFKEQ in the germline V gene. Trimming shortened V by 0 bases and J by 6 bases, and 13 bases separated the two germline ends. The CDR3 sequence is CASSQDFQSIDTQYF. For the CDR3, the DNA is TGTGCCAGCAGCCAAGATTTTCAGAGTATCGATACGCAGTATTTT.

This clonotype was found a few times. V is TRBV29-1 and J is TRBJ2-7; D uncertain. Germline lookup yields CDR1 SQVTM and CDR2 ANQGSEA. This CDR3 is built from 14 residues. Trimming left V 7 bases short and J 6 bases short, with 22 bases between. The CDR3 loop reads CSAAWAKGYGEQYF. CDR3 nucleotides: TGCAGCGCGGCCTGGGCTAAGGGTTATGGCGAGCAGTACTTC.

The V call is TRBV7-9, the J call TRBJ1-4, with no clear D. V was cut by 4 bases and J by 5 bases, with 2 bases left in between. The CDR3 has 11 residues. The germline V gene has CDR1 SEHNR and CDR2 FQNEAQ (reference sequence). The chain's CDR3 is CASSWNEKLFF. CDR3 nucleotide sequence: TGTGCCAGCAGCTGGAATGAAAAACTGTTTTTT.

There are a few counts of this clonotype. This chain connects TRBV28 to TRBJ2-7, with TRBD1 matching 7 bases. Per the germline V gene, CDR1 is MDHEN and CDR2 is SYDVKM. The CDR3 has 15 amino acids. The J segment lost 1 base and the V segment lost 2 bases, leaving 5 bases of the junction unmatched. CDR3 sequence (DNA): TGTGCCAGCAGTTTAATACAGGGGATTTCCTACGAGCAGTACTTC. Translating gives CASSLIQGISYEQYF.

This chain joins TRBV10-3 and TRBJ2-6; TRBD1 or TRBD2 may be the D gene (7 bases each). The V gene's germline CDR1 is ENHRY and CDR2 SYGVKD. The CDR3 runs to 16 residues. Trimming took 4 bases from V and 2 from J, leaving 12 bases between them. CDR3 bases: TGTGCCATCAGTGTCAGGGGGGGAGCTGGGGCCAACGTCCTGACTTTC. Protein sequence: CAISVRGGAGANVLTF.

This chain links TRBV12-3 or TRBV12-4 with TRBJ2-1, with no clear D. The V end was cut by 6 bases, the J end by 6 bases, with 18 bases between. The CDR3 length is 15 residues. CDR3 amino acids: CASRPNSGGPNEQFF. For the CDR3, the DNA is TGTGCCAGCAGGCCGAACTCCGGTGGGCCCAATGAGCAGTTCTTC.

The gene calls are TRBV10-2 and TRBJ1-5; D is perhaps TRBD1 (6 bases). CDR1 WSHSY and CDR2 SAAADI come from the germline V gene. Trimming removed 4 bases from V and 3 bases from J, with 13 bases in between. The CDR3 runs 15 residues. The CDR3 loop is CASSVSGDPNQPQHF. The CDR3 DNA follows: TGCGCCAGCAGTGTTTCAGGGGACCCCAATCAGCCCCAGCATTTT.

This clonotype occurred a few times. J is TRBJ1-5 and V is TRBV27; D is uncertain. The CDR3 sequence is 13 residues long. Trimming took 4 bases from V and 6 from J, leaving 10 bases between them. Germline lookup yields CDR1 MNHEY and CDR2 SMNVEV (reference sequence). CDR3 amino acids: CASSYGLGQPQHF. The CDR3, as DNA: TGTGCCAGCAGTTACGGGCTCGGTCAGCCCCAGCATTTT.

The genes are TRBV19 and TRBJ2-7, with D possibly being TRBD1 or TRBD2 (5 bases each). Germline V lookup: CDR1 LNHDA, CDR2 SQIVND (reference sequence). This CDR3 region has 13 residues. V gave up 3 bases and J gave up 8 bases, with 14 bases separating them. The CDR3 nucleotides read TGTGCCAGTAGTATCCAACAGGACTCGCAGCAGTACTTC. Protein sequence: CASSIQQDSQQYF.

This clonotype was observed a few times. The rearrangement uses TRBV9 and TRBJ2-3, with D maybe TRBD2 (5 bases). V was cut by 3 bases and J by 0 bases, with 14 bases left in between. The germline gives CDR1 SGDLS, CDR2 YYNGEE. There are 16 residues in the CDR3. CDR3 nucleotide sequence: TGTGCCAGCAGCGCCCGGGGAGCGAGAAGCACAGATACGCAGTATTTT. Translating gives CASSARGARSTDTQYF.

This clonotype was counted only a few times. CDR3 loop: CASSQDLGGKNQPQHF. DNA for the CDR3: TGTGCCAGCAGCCAAGATCTGGGGGGGAAAAATCAGCCCCAGCATTTT. The genes are TRBV4-2 and TRBJ1-5; a weak D match, TRBD1 (5 bases). The CDR3 has 16 amino acids. Germline CDR1 is LGHNA and CDR2 is YNFKEQ. V was pared by 0 bases and J by 4 bases, with 13 bases between.

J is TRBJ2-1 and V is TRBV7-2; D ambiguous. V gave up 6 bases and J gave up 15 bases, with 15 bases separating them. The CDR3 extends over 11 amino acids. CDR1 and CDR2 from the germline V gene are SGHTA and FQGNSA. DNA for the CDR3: TGTGCCAGCAGGTCGGACGGAAATACGTTCTTC. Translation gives CASRSDGNTFF.

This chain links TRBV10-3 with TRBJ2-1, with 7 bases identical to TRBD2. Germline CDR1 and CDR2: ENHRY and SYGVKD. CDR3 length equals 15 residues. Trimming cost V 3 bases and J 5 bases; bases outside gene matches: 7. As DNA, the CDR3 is TGTGCCATCAGTGACGGGACTAAGGCCCACAATGAGCAGTTCTTC. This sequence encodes CAISDGTKAHNEQFF.

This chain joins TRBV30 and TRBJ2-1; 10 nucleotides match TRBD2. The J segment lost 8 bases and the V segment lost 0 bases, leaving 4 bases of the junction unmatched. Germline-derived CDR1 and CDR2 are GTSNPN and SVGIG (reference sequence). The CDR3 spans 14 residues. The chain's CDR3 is CAWSVASGSDEQFF. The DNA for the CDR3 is TGTGCCTGGAGTGTGGCTAGCGGGAGTGATGAGCAGTTCTTC.

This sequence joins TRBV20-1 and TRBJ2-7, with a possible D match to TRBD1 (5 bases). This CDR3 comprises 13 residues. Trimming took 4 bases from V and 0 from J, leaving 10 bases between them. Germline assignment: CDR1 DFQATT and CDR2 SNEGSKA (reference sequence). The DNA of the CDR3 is TGCAGTGCTACAGGGTACGACTCCTACGAGCAGTACTTC. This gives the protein CSATGYDSYEQYF.

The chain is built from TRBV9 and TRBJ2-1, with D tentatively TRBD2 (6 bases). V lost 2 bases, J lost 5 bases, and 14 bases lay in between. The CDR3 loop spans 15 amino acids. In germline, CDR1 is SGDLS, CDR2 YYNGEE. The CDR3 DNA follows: TGTGCCAGCAGCGTGAGCGGGTGGGGAAACAATGAGCAGTTCTTC. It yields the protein CASSVSGWGNNEQFF.

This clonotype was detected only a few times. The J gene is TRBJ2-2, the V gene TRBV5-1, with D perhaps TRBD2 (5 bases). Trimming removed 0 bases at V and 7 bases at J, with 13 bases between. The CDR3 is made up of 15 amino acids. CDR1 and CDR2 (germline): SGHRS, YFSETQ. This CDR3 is CASSLVASYNGELFF. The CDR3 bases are TGCGCCAGCAGCTTGGTCGCTAGCTATAACGGGGAGCTGTTTTTT.

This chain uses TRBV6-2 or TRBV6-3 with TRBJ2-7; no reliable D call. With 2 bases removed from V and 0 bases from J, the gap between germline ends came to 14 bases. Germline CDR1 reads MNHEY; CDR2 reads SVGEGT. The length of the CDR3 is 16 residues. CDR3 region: CASSYIAGTTSYEQYF. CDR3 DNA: TGTGCCAGCAGTTACATCGCAGGTACGACCTCCTACGAGCAGTACTTC.

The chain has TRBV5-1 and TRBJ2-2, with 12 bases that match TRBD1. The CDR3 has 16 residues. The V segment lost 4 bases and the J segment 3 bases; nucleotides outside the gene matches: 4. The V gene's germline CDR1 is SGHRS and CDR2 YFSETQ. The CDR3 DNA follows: TGCGCCAGCAGCGGTGGGACAGGGGGCTACACCGGGGAGCTGTTTTTT. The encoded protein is CASSGGTGGYTGELFF.

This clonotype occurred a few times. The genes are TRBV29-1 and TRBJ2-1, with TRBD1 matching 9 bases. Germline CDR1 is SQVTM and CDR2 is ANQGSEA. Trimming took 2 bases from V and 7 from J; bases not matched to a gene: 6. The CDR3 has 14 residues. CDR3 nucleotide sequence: TGCAGCGTTGAACCACAGGGGGCGGGGAATGAGCAGTTCTTC. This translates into CSVEPQGAGNEQFF.

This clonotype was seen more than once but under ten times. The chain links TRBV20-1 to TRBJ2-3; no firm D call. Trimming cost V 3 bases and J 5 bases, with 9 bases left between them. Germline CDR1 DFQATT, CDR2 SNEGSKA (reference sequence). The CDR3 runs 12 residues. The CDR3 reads CSARVVRDTQYF. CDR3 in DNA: TGCAGTGCTAGGGTAGTAAGAGATACGCAGTATTTT.

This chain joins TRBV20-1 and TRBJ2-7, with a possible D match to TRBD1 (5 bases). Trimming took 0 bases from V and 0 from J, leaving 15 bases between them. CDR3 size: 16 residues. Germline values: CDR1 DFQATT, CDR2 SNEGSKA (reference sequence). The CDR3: CSARDVHDRGSYEQYF. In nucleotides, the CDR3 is TGCAGTGCTAGAGACGTACATGACAGAGGCTCCTACGAGCAGTACTTC.

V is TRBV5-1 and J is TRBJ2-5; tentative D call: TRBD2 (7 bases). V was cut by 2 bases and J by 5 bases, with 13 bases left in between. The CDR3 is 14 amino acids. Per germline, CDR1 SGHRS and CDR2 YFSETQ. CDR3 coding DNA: TGCGCCAGCAGCTTCGAGGGGGGGTCGGAGACCCAGTACTTC. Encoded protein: CASSFEGGSETQYF.